Each of the 27 T cell receptor beta chains below was sequenced from the same sample in a study of T cells after yellow fever vaccination. TCRdb reprocessed the 5' RACE reads with MiXCR, giving one entry per CDR3 protein. The data contain some 300,000 distinct CDR3 sequences, 7.5% to 9% of them singletons. Here the sequenced sample was CD4+ T cells sorted from PBMCs, taken 5 days after the yellow fever booster vaccination. Receptors originate from a man between 18 and 35 years old who received the YFV17D yellow fever vaccine.

This clonotype was picked up a small number of times. The J gene is TRBJ2-5, the V gene TRBV12-3 or TRBV12-4, with D possibly being TRBD2 (7 bases). This CDR3 has 14 residues. V gave up 5 bases and J gave up 0 bases, with 10 bases separating them. The CDR3 DNA reads as TGTGCCAGCAGTACGCGGGGGCACCAAGAGACCCAGTACTTC. This encodes CASSTRGHQETQYF.

This rearrangement joins TRBV7-2 to TRBJ2-7, with D perhaps assigned TRBD1 or TRBD2 (5 bases each). The V end was cut by 4 bases, the J end by 7 bases, with 23 bases between. The CDR3 is made up of 16 amino acids. CDR1 is SGHTA and CDR2 is FQGNSA in the germline V gene. Here the CDR3 reads CASSSEPGPPLGEQYF. The CDR3 region has the DNA TGTGCCAGCAGCTCGGAACCGGGACCTCCACTGGGGGAGCAGTACTTC.

The genes are TRBV24-1 and TRBJ2-5; D remains unclear. The CDR3 is 14 amino acids. Germline V CDR1 and CDR2: KGHDR, SFDVKD. V was shortened by 2 bases and J by 1 base, with 7 bases between the two germline ends. The CDR3 here is CATSDSVIQETQYF. DNA for the CDR3: TGTGCCACCAGTGATTCAGTAATCCAAGAGACCCAGTACTTC.

This clonotype has just a few counts. V gene TRBV9 combines with J gene TRBJ2-5; TRBD1 might be the D (6 bases). CDR3 length equals 15 residues. CDR1 is SGDLS and CDR2 is YYNGEE in the germline V gene. Trimming stripped 2 bases from V and 3 bases from J, with 14 bases between. CDR3 bases: TGTGCCAGCAGCGTGCAGGGGTCCAGGGAAGAGACCCAGTACTTC. It yields the protein CASSVQGSREETQYF.

This clonotype was seen a handful of times. This chain joins TRBV7-3 and TRBJ1-1; D is ambiguous. V was clipped by 3 bases and J by 5 bases, with 13 bases between them. The CDR3 is 14 residues long. The germline V gene has CDR1 SGHTA and CDR2 FQGTGA. The CDR3 here is CASSLQEGYTEAFF. In DNA, the CDR3 is TGTGCCAGCAGCTTGCAGGAAGGTTATACTGAAGCTTTCTTT.

This clonotype was recorded many times. The J gene is TRBJ1-2, the V gene TRBV5-1; TRBD1 agrees at 7 bases. The CDR3 contains 13 residues. The ends lost 4 bases at V and 7 bases at J; junction bases unmatched: 7. Germline CDR1 SGHRS, CDR2 YFSETQ. CDR3 DNA: TGCGCCAGCAGCGGCGGACAGGCTATTGGCTACACCTTC. It yields the protein CASSGGQAIGYTF.

The rearrangement joins TRBV12-3 or TRBV12-4 to TRBJ2-7, with D perhaps matching TRBD2 (6 bases). The length of the CDR3 is 13 residues. V was trimmed by 4 bases and J by 6 bases, leaving 13 bases between them. The CDR3 region has the DNA TGTGCCAGCAGTTCGACTAGTCTATCCGAGCAGTACTTC. Encoded protein: CASSSTSLSEQYF.

The CDR3: CASSLGLARYNEQFF. The DNA of the CDR3 is TGCGCCAGCAGTCTCGGACTAGCGCGGTACAATGAGCAGTTCTTC. The chain is built from TRBV4-1 and TRBJ2-1; the match to TRBD2 covers 9 bases. The CDR3 has 15 residues. Trimming at V came to 6 bases and at J to 4 bases, leaving 7 bases not matched to a gene. CDR1 is MGHRA and CDR2 is YSYEKL in the germline V gene.

In this sample, this clonotype turned up a few times. V is TRBV4-3 and J is TRBJ1-5; a weak D match, TRBD1 (5 bases). The CDR3 extends over 16 amino acids. From germline, CDR1 is LGHNA and CDR2 YSLEER. Deletions cut 1 base from V and 7 bases from J, with 17 bases between. In nucleotides, the CDR3 is TGCGCCAGCAGCCAAGTCTGGCAGGGAAATGGGCAGCCCCAGCATTTT. This encodes CASSQVWQGNGQPQHF.

The chain links TRBV7-2 to TRBJ1-1; D is undetermined. From germline, CDR1 is SGHTA and CDR2 FQGNSA. V gave up 1 base and J gave up 4 bases, with 7 bases separating them. This CDR3 contains 13 residues. As DNA, the CDR3 is TGTGCCAGCAGCTTAGTCACGGGCACTGAAGCTTTCTTT. This sequence encodes CASSLVTGTEAFF.

A few counts support this clonotype. The chain combines TRBV7-9 with TRBJ2-7, with D unclear. V dropped 1 base and J dropped 7 bases, with 5 bases sitting between them. This CDR3 contains 11 residues. Germline V gives CDR1 SEHNR, CDR2 FQNEAQ (reference sequence). The chain's CDR3 is CASSLDREQYF. As DNA, the CDR3 is TGTGCCAGCAGCTTAGATAGGGAGCAGTACTTC.

This clonotype was seen repeatedly, ten times or more. The rearrangement uses TRBV18 and TRBJ1-2; possibly TRBD1 for D (6 bases). V was shortened by 6 bases and J by 1 base, with 15 bases between the two germline ends. CDR3 length equals 15 residues. Germline CDR1 is KGHSH and CDR2 is LQKENI. CDR3 nucleotide sequence: TGTGCCAGCTCGGCAGGGGAACTTTTTAACTATGGCTACACCTTC. Protein sequence: CASSAGELFNYGYTF.

A few counts support this clonotype. This sequence joins TRBV7-9 and TRBJ1-2; a weak D match, TRBD1 (5 bases). V was cut by 4 bases and J by 4 bases, with 19 bases left in between. CDR3 length: 16 residues. Germline values: CDR1 SEHNR, CDR2 FQNEAQ (reference sequence). Here the CDR3 reads CASSSHGGGLSYGYTF. CDR3 DNA sequence: TGTGCCAGCAGCTCCCATGGCGGGGGACTGAGCTATGGCTACACCTTC.

This clonotype was seen at least ten times. The genes are TRBV25-1 and TRBJ2-7; no reliable D call. This CDR3 is built from 14 residues. V lost 1 base and J 4 bases, leaving 11 bases between the germline ends. Germline V gene lookup returns CDR1 MGHDK and CDR2 SYGVNS. This CDR3 is CASSESDWRYEQYF. DNA of the CDR3: TGTGCCAGCAGTGAATCGGATTGGCGTTACGAGCAGTACTTC.

This clonotype turned up a few times. The genes are TRBV4-3 and TRBJ2-7; D remains ambiguous. The V and J ends lost 0 bases and 11 bases respectively, with 14 bases between them. The CDR3 runs 13 residues. CDR1 is LGHNA, CDR2 YSLEER, per germline. CDR3 protein: CASSQDLDRPKYF. The DNA for the CDR3 is TGCGCCAGCAGCCAAGATTTAGATAGGCCCAAGTACTTC.

Only a few counts were recorded for this clonotype. This chain links TRBV7-9 with TRBJ1-6, with D perhaps TRBD1 (6 bases). The CDR3 is 15 residues long. Trimming took 0 bases from V and 8 from J, leaving 11 bases between them. Per germline, CDR1 SEHNR and CDR2 FQNEAQ (reference sequence). The CDR3 region is CASSLAAGAYSPLHF. The CDR3, as DNA: TGTGCCAGCAGCTTAGCCGCAGGGGCTTATTCACCCCTCCACTTT. Based on the CDR3 plus reference TRBV7-9 and TRBJ1-6, the full variable domain is DTGVSQNPRHKITKRGQNVTFRCDPISEHNRLYWYRQTLGQGPEFLTYFQNEAQLEKSRLLSDRFSAERPKGSFSTLEIQRTEQGDSAMYLCASSLAAGAYSPLHFGNGTRLTVT.

The rearrangement uses TRBV28 and TRBJ1-1; no reliable D call. The germline CDR1 and CDR2 sequences are MDHEN and SYDVKM. With 6 bases removed from V and 6 bases from J, the gap between germline ends came to 20 bases. The CDR3 totals 15 residues. The CDR3 reads CASRVPTASNPEAFF. The CDR3 nucleotides are TGTGCCAGCAGAGTCCCCACCGCCTCTAACCCTGAAGCTTTCTTT.

There are a few counts of this clonotype. The chain employs TRBV2 and TRBJ2-7; 8 bases line up with TRBD1. V lost 7 bases to trimming and J lost 0 bases; unmatched junction nucleotides: 2. This CDR3 comprises 13 residues. Germline values: CDR1 SNHLY, CDR2 FYNNEI. CDR3 in amino acids: CASTGQVSYEQYV. The CDR3 DNA follows: TGTGCCAGCACGGGACAGGTCTCCTACGAGCAGTACGTC.

This clonotype showed up many times. The rearrangement joins TRBV5-1 to TRBJ2-7; D remains ambiguous. CDR1 and CDR2 from the germline V gene are SGHRS and YFSETQ. The CDR3 sequence is 13 residues long. The V and J ends lost 0 bases and 2 bases respectively, with 6 bases between them. This CDR3 reads CASSLEGTYEQYF. CDR3 sequence (DNA): TGCGCCAGCAGCTTGGAGGGAACCTACGAGCAGTACTTC.

This clonotype occurred a few times. The chain carries TRBV7-8 and TRBJ2-3; no reliable D call. This CDR3 contains 12 residues. CDR1 and CDR2 (germline): SGHVS, FQNEAQ. Trimming shortened V by 0 bases and J by 6 bases, and 4 bases separated the two germline ends. The CDR3 spells CASSLAWDTQYF. The DNA of the CDR3 is TGTGCCAGCAGCTTAGCCTGGGATACGCAGTATTTT.

This chain links TRBV20-1 with TRBJ2-2; 11 nucleotides line up with TRBD2. CDR1 is DFQATT and CDR2 is SNEGSKA in the germline V gene (reference sequence). This CDR3 is 15 amino acids long. V was clipped by 5 bases and J by 7 bases; unmatched bases: 9. CDR3: CSALAGGPAVGELFF. The CDR3 nucleotides read TGCAGTGCTTTAGCGGGGGGGCCTGCGGTCGGGGAGCTGTTTTTT.

This clonotype was detected a few times. The junction differs from germline at one of its ends, possibly a read error. The genes are TRBV4-1 and TRBJ1-1, with D possibly matching TRBD1 (6 bases). Per germline, CDR1 MGHRA and CDR2 YSYEKL. The CDR3 runs to 14 residues. The CDR3 nucleotides are TGCGCCAGCAGCCAAGTAGGAGGGGGACTAAGAGGTCTCTTT. Protein sequence: CASSQVGGGLRGLF.

The chain couples TRBV29-1 to TRBJ1-1, with a possible D match to TRBD1 (6 bases). The germline V gene encodes CDR1 SQVTM and CDR2 ANQGSEA. This CDR3 spans 15 amino acids. V lost 2 bases and J lost 1, with 14 bases in between. The CDR3, as DNA: TGCAGCGTTGAACGCGTCGCCAGGGGGAACACTGAAGCTTTCTTT. Translation: CSVERVARGNTEAFF.

This clonotype was counted at least ten times. The V call is TRBV6-6, the J call TRBJ1-6; D gene uncertain. Germline V gives CDR1 MNHNY, CDR2 SVGAGI (reference sequence). This CDR3 is built from 13 residues. Trimming cost V 2 bases and J 7 bases, with 6 bases left between them. The CDR3 loop is CASSYIENSPLHF. The CDR3 DNA follows: TGTGCCAGCAGTTACATCGAGAATTCACCCCTCCACTTT.

In its sample, this clonotype was seen a few times. The chain combines TRBV10-3 with TRBJ1-2; 9 bases fit TRBD1. This CDR3 region has 12 residues. CDR1 is ENHRY and CDR2 is SYGVKD in the germline V gene. After removal of 9 bases from V and 6 bases from J, the junction contained 5 bases not matched to a gene. CDR3 protein: CAITGQGNGYTF. The CDR3 DNA follows: TGTGCCATAACGGGACAGGGAAATGGCTACACCTTC.

This clonotype was picked up a small number of times. This chain uses TRBV7-2 with TRBJ1-2; TRBD1 matches at 9 bases. CDR1 is SGHTA and CDR2 is FQGNSA in the germline V gene. Trimming removed 4 bases from V and 8 bases from J; junction bases left unmatched: 8. CDR3 length: 14 amino acids. DNA of the CDR3: TGTGCCAGCAGCTCGGGACAGGGAGAGGGCGGCTACACCTTC. It is translated as CASSSGQGEGGYTF.

This clonotype was recorded a few times. The chain recombines TRBV20-1 with TRBJ2-3; D remains ambiguous. Trimming took 2 bases from V and 6 from J, leaving 15 bases between them. CDR1 and CDR2 (germline): DFQATT, SNEGSKA (reference sequence). There are 14 residues in the CDR3. CDR3 residues: CSARPSKQPDTQYF. The CDR3 DNA sequence: TGCAGTGCTAGACCGAGTAAACAACCGGATACGCAGTATTTT.